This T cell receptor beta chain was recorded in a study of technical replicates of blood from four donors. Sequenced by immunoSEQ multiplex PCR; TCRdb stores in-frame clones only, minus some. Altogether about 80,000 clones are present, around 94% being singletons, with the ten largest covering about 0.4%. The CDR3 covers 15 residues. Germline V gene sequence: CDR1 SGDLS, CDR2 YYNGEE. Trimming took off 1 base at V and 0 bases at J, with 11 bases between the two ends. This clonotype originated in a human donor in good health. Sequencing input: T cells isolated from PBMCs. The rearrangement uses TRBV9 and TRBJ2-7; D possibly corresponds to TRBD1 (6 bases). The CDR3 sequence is CASSVSWTVSYEQYF. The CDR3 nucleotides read TGTGCCAGCAGCGTATCTTGGACAGTCTCCTACGAGCAGTACTTC.